Below, 24 T cell receptor beta chains from the same sample are listed, as sequenced in a study of T-cell reconstitution after alpha-beta-depleted transplantation in children. For TCRbeta, the library was prepared with unique molecular identifiers. TCRdb reanalysed the PCR reads using MiXCR and keeps one entry per CDR3 protein. Counted here are about a million distinct CDR3 sequences, under 30% occurring once; the ten biggest clones make up 28%. The sequencing here drew on PBMCs, mostly from graft donor cells, taken 360 days after TCRalphabeta/CD19-depleted stem cell transplant. These receptor sequences come from a boy younger than two who had a stem cell transplant for SCID, so the T cells may come from the graft donor.

The chain joins TRBV7-9 to TRBJ1-3, with 9 bases lining up with TRBD1. Losses at the gene ends were 5 bases for V and 3 bases for J; bases not matched to a gene: 5. The CDR3 loop spans 15 amino acids. Germline values: CDR1 SEHNR, CDR2 FQNEAQ (reference sequence). The CDR3 region is CASSPGTGLGNTIYF. The DNA of the CDR3 is TGTGCCAGCAGCCCGGGGACAGGGCTTGGAAACACCATATATTTT.

The rearrangement uses TRBV27 and TRBJ1-3; D uncertain. Between the trimmed V and J ends, which lost 4 bases and 2 bases, there was a span of 15 bases. This CDR3 has 16 residues. The V gene's germline CDR1 is MNHEY and CDR2 SMNVEV (reference sequence). In nucleotides, the CDR3 is TGTGCCAGCAGTTCTGCTGGTTTGGTAGCTGGAAACACCATATATTTT. Its protein is CASSSAGLVAGNTIYF.

This clonotype was detected a few times. The V call is TRBV5-1, the J call TRBJ2-1, with TRBD2 identical over 11 bases. Per germline, CDR1 SGHRS and CDR2 YFSETQ. Germline trimming cut 3 bases from V and 4 bases from J; bases unmatched to any gene: 6. The CDR3 contains 16 residues. The CDR3 nucleotides are TGCGCCAGCAGCTGGACGTCTAGCGGGGGGTACAATGAGCAGTTCTTC. It is translated as CASSWTSSGGYNEQFF.

This clonotype appeared many times. V and J are TRBV28 and TRBJ1-1; D is uncertain. V was pared by 1 base and J by 0 bases, with 9 bases between. This CDR3 spans 15 amino acids. CDR1 and CDR2 from the germline V gene are MDHEN and SYDVKM. The CDR3 here is CASSLLPLMNTEAFF. The CDR3 region has the DNA TGTGCCAGCAGTTTATTGCCTCTCATGAACACTGAAGCTTTCTTT.

J is TRBJ2-1 and V is TRBV29-1; TRBD1 matches at 10 bases. The CDR3 is 14 amino acids. V lost 6 bases and J lost 6; bases outside the gene matches: 8. Germline CDR1 SQVTM, CDR2 ANQGSEA. The CDR3 is CSVLRQGARNEQFF. CDR3 nucleotide sequence: TGCAGCGTCCTCCGACAGGGGGCGCGCAATGAGCAGTTCTTC.

This CDR3 is CASSTNRGQRTDTQYF. CDR3 coding DNA: TGCGCCAGCAGCACCAACAGGGGGCAACGCACAGATACGCAGTATTTT. V gene TRBV5-1 combines with J gene TRBJ2-3; 9 bases map to TRBD1. Unmatched junction bases numbered 7, after V lost 4 bases and J lost 1 base. The CDR3 covers 16 residues. CDR1 and CDR2 (germline): SGHRS, YFSETQ.

This clonotype was observed a handful of times. The chain links TRBV5-6 to TRBJ2-1; 8 nucleotides agree with TRBD1. The CDR3 is 15 amino acids. The germline CDR1 and CDR2 sequences are SGHDT and YYEEEE. J was trimmed by 4 bases and V by 0 bases; bases with no gene match: 3. The CDR3 sequence is CASSLEDREYNEQFF. The CDR3 DNA reads TGTGCCAGCAGCTTGGAGGACAGGGAGTACAATGAGCAGTTCTTC.

This clonotype was counted between two and nine times. This chain joins TRBV6-6 and TRBJ2-5; D not resolved. CDR3 length: 11 residues. V was trimmed by 2 bases and J by 6 bases, leaving 4 bases between them. Per germline, CDR1 MNHNY and CDR2 SVGAGI (reference sequence). The CDR3 sequence is CASSYDKTQYF. The CDR3 DNA reads as TGTGCCAGCAGTTACGATAAGACCCAGTACTTC.

This clonotype was seen a single time. A much larger clone differs by one base, so this may be a read error. This chain connects TRBV18 to TRBJ2-6; the match to TRBD1 covers 9 bases. CDR3 length: 17 amino acids. The germline CDR1 and CDR2 sequences are KGHSH and LQKENI. CDR3 in DNA: TGTGCCAGCTCATCCGGGACAGGGTACTCCGGGGCCAACGTCCTGTCTTTC. This gives the protein CASSSGTGYSGANVLSF.

The genes are TRBV20-1 and TRBJ2-2, with D possibly TRBD1 on 6 matching bases. Per germline, CDR1 DFQATT and CDR2 SNEGSKA (reference sequence). Trimming took off 3 bases at V and 8 bases at J, with 13 bases between the two ends. The CDR3 is 13 amino acids. DNA of the CDR3: TGCAGTGCTAGGATTACAGGGTCTGGGGAGCTGTTTTTT. Amino acid sequence: CSARITGSGELFF.

This rearrangement joins TRBV2 to TRBJ2-1; possible D gene TRBD1, 6 bases. The CDR3 runs 12 residues. Germline V gene data show CDR1 as SNHLY and CDR2 as FYNNEI. The germline V and J ends were trimmed by 3 bases and 9 bases, with 9 bases remaining between them. The DNA of the CDR3 is TGTGCCAGCAGTGAGGACAGACCTGAGCAGTTCTTC. The encoded protein is CASSEDRPEQFF. Supplemented by reference TRBV2 and TRBJ2-1, the full variable domain reads EPEVTQTPSHQVTQMGQEVILRCVPISNHLYFYWYRQILGQKVEFLVSFYNNEISEKSEIFDDQFSVERPDGSNFTLKIRSTKLEDSAMYFCASSEDRPEQFFGPGTRLTVL.

The chain combines TRBV29-1 with TRBJ1-1; D perhaps matches TRBD1 (5 bases). With 1 base removed from V and 5 bases from J, the gap between germline ends came to 14 bases. The V gene's germline CDR1 is SQVTM and CDR2 ANQGSEA. The CDR3 extends over 14 amino acids. The CDR3 is CSVEGSGGKTEAFF. The CDR3, as DNA: TGCAGCGTTGAAGGGTCCGGGGGAAAAACTGAAGCTTTCTTT.

The CDR3 nucleotides are TGTGCCAGCAGTGCCGGGACAGGGAGCACCGGGGAGCTGTTTTTT. Its translation: CASSAGTGSTGELFF. This sequence joins TRBV6-1 and TRBJ2-2; TRBD1 matches at 9 bases. In germline, CDR1 is MNHNS, CDR2 SASEGT. This CDR3 is built from 15 residues. Trimming cost V 4 bases and J 4 bases; bases outside gene matches: 4.

The V and J genes are TRBV4-2 and TRBJ1-4; D is possibly TRBD1 (5 bases). This CDR3 region has 18 residues. V lost 3 bases, J lost 2 bases, and 19 bases lay in between. CDR1 and CDR2 from the germline V gene are LGHNA and YNFKEQ. CDR3 nucleotides: TGTGCCAGCAGCCATCCCAAGAGGGACTCCAGGACTAATGAAAAACTGTTTTTT. Its translation: CASSHPKRDSRTNEKLFF.

The V call is TRBV29-1, the J call TRBJ1-4; 10 nucleotides line up with TRBD1. The germline V gene has CDR1 SQVTM and CDR2 ANQGSEA. The CDR3 is 12 residues long. V was clipped by 7 bases and J by 8 bases; unmatched bases: 4. This CDR3 is CSARTGGEKLFF. As DNA, the CDR3 is TGCAGCGCCCGGACAGGGGGGGAAAAACTGTTTTTT.

The chain is built from TRBV11-1 and TRBJ2-1; TRBD1 matches at 9 bases. The CDR3 has 18 residues. The V and J ends lost 1 base and 7 bases, in that order; junction bases with no gene match: 14. Germline lookup yields CDR1 SGHAT and CDR2 FQDESV (reference sequence). CDR3 residues: CASSLVLLRDRVVNEQFF. In DNA form, the CDR3 reads TGTGCCAGCAGCTTAGTACTCCTCCGGGACAGGGTAGTGAATGAGCAGTTCTTC.

This chain links TRBV4-3 with TRBJ2-6, with D possibly being TRBD1 (6 bases). The germline V gene has CDR1 LGHNA and CDR2 YSLEER. The CDR3 has 20 amino acids. With 4 bases removed from V and 0 bases from J, the gap between germline ends came to 22 bases. The CDR3 loop reads CASSPFGTSGRDSGANVLTF. The CDR3 DNA follows: TGCGCCAGCAGCCCATTTGGGACATCAGGAAGAGACTCTGGGGCCAACGTCCTGACTTTC.

The V and J genes are TRBV24-1 and TRBJ2-5; D is possibly TRBD2 (5 bases). The ends were cut back, 7 bases at V and 4 bases at J, with 18 bases in the middle. This CDR3 region has 15 residues. CDR1 KGHDR and CDR2 SFDVKD come from the germline V gene. The CDR3 region has the DNA TGTGCCACCAGCCACGGCGGGTTAGGATCAGAGACCCAGTACTTC. Protein product: CATSHGGLGSETQYF.

The table lists this clonotype with a count of one. This sequence joins TRBV5-1 and TRBJ2-3, with 8 bases aligning to TRBD2. The V and J ends lost 7 bases and 6 bases, in that order; junction bases with no gene match: 10. Germline V gene sequence: CDR1 SGHRS, CDR2 YFSETQ. This CDR3 spans 14 amino acids. In nucleotides, the CDR3 is TGCGCCAGCCTCCCGGCGGGGGGATCGGATACGCAGTATTTT. Its translation: CASLPAGGSDTQYF.

The chain carries TRBV13 and TRBJ2-7, with 9 bases matching TRBD2. V lost 5 bases, J lost 3 bases, and 11 bases stayed unmatched. Germline CDR1 and CDR2: PRHDT and FYEKMQ (reference sequence). There are 16 residues in the CDR3. The CDR3 region is CASSLRTSDPIYEQYF. CDR3 coding DNA: TGTGCCAGCAGCCTCAGGACTAGCGACCCCATCTACGAGCAGTACTTC. The full variable domain, completed using reference TRBV13 and TRBJ2-7, is AAGVIQSPRHLIKEKRETATLKCYPIPRHDTVYWYQQGPGQDPQFLISFYEKMQSDKGSIPDRFSAQQFSDYHSELNMSSLELGDSALYFCASSLRTSDPIYEQYFGPGTRLTVT.

This clonotype was seen more than once but under ten times. The chain joins TRBV10-3 to TRBJ1-2; D remains ambiguous. The CDR3 runs 15 residues. CDR1 and CDR2 (germline): ENHRY, SYGVKD. V lost 2 bases and J 4 bases, leaving 14 bases between the germline ends. The CDR3 is CAISEPGEPSYGYTF. CDR3 nucleotides: TGTGCCATCAGTGAGCCCGGGGAGCCTTCCTATGGCTACACCTTC.

There are a few counts of this clonotype. The chain is built from TRBV10-3 and TRBJ1-1; 11 nucleotides line up with TRBD1. The length of the CDR3 is 15 residues. Losses at the gene ends were 5 bases for V and 0 bases for J; bases not matched to a gene: 2. Germline V lookup: CDR1 ENHRY, CDR2 SYGVKD. In nucleotides, the CDR3 is TGTGCCATCAGTCGGGACAGGGGGATGAACACTGAAGCTTTCTTT. As protein: CAISRDRGMNTEAFF.

This CDR3 is CASSVQGGDQPQHF. The CDR3 DNA reads TGTGCCAGCAGTGTACAGGGAGGGGATCAGCCCCAGCATTTT. The chain links TRBV12-3 or TRBV12-4 to TRBJ1-5, with D tentatively TRBD1 (6 bases). Trimming took 5 bases from V and 5 from J, leaving 13 bases between them. There are 14 residues in the CDR3.

This clonotype came up a few times. An end of the junction differs from the germline gene, which may be a read error. The V call is TRBV12-3 or TRBV12-4, the J call TRBJ2-5; TRBD1 might be the D (6 bases). There are 14 residues in the CDR3. The CDR3 reads CASSSTGSEEPQYF. CDR3 bases: TGTGCCAGCAGCTCCACAGGGAGCGAAGAGCCCCAGTACTTC.